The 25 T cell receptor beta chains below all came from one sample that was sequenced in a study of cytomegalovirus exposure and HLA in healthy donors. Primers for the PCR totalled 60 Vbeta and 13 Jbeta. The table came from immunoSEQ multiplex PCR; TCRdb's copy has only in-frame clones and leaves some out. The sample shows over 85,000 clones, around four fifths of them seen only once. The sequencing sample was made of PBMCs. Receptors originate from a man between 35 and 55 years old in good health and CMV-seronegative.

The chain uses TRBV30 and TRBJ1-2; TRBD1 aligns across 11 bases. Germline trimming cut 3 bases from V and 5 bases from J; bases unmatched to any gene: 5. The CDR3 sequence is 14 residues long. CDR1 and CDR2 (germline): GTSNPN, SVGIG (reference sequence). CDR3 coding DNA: TGTGCCTGGAGCCCCGGGACAGGGGGGTATGGCTACACCTTC. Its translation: CAWSPGTGGYGYTF.

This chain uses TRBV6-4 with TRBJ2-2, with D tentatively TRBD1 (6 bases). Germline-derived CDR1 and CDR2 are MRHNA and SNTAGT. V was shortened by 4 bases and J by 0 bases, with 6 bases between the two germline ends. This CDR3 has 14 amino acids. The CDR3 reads CASSGDTNTGELFF. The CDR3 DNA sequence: TGTGCCAGCAGTGGGGACACGAACACCGGGGAGCTGTTTTTT.

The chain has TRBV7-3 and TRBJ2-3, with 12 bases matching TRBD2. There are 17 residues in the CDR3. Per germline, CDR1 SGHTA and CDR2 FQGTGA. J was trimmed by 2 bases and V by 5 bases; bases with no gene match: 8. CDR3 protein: CASSDRGLAGFTDTQYF. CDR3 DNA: TGTGCCAGCAGCGATAGAGGACTAGCGGGGTTCACAGATACGCAGTATTTT.

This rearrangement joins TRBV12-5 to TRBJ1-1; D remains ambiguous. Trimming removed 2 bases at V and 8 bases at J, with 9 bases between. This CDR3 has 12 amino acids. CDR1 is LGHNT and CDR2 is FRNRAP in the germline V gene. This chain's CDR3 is CASGLWPGEAFF. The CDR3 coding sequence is TGTGCTAGTGGTTTGTGGCCGGGGGAAGCTTTCTTT. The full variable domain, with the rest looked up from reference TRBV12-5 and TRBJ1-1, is DARVTQTPRHKVTEMGQEVTMRCQPILGHNTVFWYRQTMMQGLELLAYFRNRAPLDDSGMPKDRFSAEMPDATLATLKIQPSEPRDSAVYFCASGLWPGEAFFGQGTRLTVV.

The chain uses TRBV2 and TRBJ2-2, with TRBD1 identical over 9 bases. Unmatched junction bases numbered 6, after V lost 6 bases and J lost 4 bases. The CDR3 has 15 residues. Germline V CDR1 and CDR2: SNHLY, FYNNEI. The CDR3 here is CASRAGQGGTGELFF. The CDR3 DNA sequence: TGTGCCAGCAGGGCGGGACAGGGAGGCACCGGGGAGCTGTTTTTT.

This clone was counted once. CDR3 loop: CASSLGRARETQYF. DNA for the CDR3: TGTGCCAGCAGCTTAGGCAGGGCCCGAGAGACCCAGTACTTC. The genes are TRBV7-2 and TRBJ2-5; the D gene is possibly TRBD1 (5 bases). CDR3 length: 14 residues. CDR1 is SGHTA and CDR2 is FQGNSA in the germline V gene. Trimming cost V 1 base and J 4 bases, with 10 bases left between them.

The DNA of the CDR3 is TGTGCCAGCTCACCAGGGCCGGCAGAAGTCGGCTACACCTTC. As protein: CASSPGPAEVGYTF. The chain has TRBV18 and TRBJ1-2, with D unresolved. Germline loops: CDR1 KGHSH, CDR2 LQKENI. Trimming took 2 bases from V and 8 from J, leaving 15 bases between them. This CDR3 region has 14 residues.

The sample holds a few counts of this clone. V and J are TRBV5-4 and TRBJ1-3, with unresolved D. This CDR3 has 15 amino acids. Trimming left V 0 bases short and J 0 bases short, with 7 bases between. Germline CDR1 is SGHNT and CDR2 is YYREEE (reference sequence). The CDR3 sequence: CASSLGGSSGNTIYF. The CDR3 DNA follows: TGTGCCAGCAGCTTGGGCGGGAGCTCTGGAAACACCATATATTTT.

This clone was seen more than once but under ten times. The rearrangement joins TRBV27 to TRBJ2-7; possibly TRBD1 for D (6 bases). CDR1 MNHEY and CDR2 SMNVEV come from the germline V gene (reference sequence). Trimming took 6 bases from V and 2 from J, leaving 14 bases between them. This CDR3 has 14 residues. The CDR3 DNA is TGTGCCAGCAGACAGACAGGATTCACCTACGAGCAGTACTTC. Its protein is CASRQTGFTYEQYF.

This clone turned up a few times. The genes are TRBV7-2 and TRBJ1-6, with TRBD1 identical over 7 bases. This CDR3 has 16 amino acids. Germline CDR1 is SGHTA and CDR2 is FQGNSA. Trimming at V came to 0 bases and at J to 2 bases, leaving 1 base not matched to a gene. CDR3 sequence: CASSLAGGAYNSPLHF. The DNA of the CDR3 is TGTGCCAGCAGCTTAGCAGGGGGCGCCTATAATTCACCCCTCCACTTT.

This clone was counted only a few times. The CDR3 is CASSKGGTSGGSDTQYF. Here the CDR3 DNA reads TGTGCCAGCAGCAAAGGGGGGACTAGCGGGGGATCAGATACGCAGTATTTT. The V call is TRBV21-1, the J call TRBJ2-3; the DNA was not used to check the table's D call, TRBD2. TRBV21-1 is a recognized pseudogene. This CDR3 is built from 17 residues.

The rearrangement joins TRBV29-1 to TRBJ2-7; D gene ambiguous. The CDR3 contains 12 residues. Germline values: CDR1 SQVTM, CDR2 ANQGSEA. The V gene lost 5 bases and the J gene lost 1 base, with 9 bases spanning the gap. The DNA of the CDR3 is TGCAGCGTTCAAAGCCCTTCCTACGAGCAGTACTTC. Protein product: CSVQSPSYEQYF.

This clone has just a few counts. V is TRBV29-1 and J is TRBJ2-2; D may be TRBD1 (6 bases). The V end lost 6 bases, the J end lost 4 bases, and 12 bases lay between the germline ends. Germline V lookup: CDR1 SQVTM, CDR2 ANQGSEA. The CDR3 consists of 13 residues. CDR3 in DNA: TGCAGCGTACGTGGACAGTTCACCGGGGAGCTGTTTTTT. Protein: CSVRGQFTGELFF.

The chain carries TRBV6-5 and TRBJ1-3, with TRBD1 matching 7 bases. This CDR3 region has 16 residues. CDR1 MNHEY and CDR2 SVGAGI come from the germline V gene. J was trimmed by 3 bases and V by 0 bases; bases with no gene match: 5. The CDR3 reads CASSYSSGTVGNTIYF. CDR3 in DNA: TGTGCCAGCAGTTACTCTTCCGGGACAGTTGGAAACACCATATATTTT.

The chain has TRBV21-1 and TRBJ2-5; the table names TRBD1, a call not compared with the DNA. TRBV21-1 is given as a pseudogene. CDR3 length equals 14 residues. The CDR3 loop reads CASSTDRGEETQYF. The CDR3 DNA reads TGTGCCAGCAGCACAGACAGGGGGGAAGAGACCCAGTACTTC.

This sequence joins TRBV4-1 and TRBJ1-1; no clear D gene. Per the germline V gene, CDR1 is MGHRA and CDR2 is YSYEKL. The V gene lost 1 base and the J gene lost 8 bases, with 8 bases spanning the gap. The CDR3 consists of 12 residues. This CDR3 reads CASSQGALEAFF. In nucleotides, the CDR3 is TGCGCCAGCAGCCAAGGGGCCCTGGAAGCTTTCTTT.

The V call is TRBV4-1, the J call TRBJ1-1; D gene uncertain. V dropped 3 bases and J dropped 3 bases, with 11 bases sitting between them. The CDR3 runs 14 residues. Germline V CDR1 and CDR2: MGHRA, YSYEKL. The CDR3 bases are TGCGCCAGCAGCCATCGGAGAGGCGACACTGAAGCTTTCTTT. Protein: CASSHRRGDTEAFF.

CDR3 sequence reads: CASSPTGRGSNQPQHF. As DNA, the CDR3 is TGCGCCAGCAGCCCCACCGGGAGGGGGAGCAATCAGCCCCAGCATTTT. V is TRBV5-1 and J is TRBJ1-5; D is perhaps TRBD1 (6 bases). Germline V gives CDR1 SGHRS, CDR2 YFSETQ. Trimming stripped 4 bases from V and 1 base from J, with 15 bases between. The CDR3 runs 16 residues.

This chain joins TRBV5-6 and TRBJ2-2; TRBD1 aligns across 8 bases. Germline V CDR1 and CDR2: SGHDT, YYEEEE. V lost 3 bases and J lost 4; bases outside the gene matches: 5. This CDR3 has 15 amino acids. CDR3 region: CASSYGTGITGELFF. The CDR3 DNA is TGTGCCAGCAGCTACGGGACAGGCATCACCGGGGAGCTGTTTTTT.

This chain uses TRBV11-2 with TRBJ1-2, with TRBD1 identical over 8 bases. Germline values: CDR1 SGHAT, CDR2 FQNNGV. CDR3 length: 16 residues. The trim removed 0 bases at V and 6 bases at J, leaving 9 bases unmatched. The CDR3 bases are TGTGCCAGCAGCTTAGATCCACGGGCAGGGGGCGATGGCTACACCTTC. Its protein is CASSLDPRAGGDGYTF.

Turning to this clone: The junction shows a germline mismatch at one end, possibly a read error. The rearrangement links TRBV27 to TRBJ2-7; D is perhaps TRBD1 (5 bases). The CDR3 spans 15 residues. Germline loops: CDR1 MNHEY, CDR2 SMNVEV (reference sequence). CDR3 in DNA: TGTGCCAGCAGTCTATCGACAGCGAGCTCCTACGAGCAGTACTTC. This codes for CASSLSTASSYEQYF.

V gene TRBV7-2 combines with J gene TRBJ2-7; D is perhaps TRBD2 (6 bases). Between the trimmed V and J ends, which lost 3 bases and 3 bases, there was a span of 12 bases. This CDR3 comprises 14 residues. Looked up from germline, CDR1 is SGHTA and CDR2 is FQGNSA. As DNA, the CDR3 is TGTGCCAGCAGCTTGGAGGGTGACGACTACGAGCAGTACTTC. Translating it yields CASSLEGDDYEQYF.

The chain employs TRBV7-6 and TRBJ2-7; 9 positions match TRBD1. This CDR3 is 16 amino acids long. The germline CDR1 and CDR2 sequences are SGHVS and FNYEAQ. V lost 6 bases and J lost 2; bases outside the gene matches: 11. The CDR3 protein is CASSRRQGVGAYEQYF. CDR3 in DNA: TGTGCCAGCAGTCGACGACAGGGGGTAGGCGCCTACGAGCAGTACTTC.

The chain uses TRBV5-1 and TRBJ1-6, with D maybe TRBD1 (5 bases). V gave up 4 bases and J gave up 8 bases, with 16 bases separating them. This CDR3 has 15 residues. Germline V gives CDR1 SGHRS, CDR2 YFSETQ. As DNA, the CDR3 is TGCGCCAGCAGCCGACTAGACGCACAGGATTCACCCCTCCACTTT. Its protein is CASSRLDAQDSPLHF.

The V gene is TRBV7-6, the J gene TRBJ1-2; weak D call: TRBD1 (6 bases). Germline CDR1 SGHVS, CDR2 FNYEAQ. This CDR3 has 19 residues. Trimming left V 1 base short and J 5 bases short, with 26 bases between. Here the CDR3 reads CASSLGVRTEASTGYGYTF. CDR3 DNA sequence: TGTGCCAGCAGCTTAGGAGTCCGGACAGAGGCATCCACTGGGTATGGCTACACCTTC.